The 25 T cell receptor beta chains below were found in one sample sequenced in a study of T-cell reconstitution after alpha-beta-depleted transplantation in children. The TCRbeta library was prepared with unique molecular identifiers. TCRdb fed the PCR reads into MiXCR, producing one record per CDR3 protein. The data contain around 400,000 distinct CDR3 sequences, 20% of them singletons. The sample was PBMCs from the stem cell graft donor, taken from the stem cell graft. These receptors all stem from a human donor who donated a stem cell graft to a child with acute myeloid leukemia.

The chain has TRBV20-1 and TRBJ2-2, with D perhaps matching TRBD2 (6 bases). V lost 2 bases and J lost 3, with 19 bases in between. In germline, CDR1 is DFQATT, CDR2 SNEGSKA (reference sequence). The CDR3 extends over 17 amino acids. CDR3 protein: CSARPRGSGVYTGELFF. CDR3 in DNA: TGCAGTGCTAGACCCCGGGGTTCGGGAGTGTACACCGGGGAGCTGTTTTTT.

This chain links TRBV20-1 with TRBJ2-5; 12 bases map to TRBD2. The CDR3 sequence is 13 residues long. Trimming took 8 bases from V and 9 from J; bases not matched to a gene: 10. Per germline, CDR1 DFQATT and CDR2 SNEGSKA (reference sequence). The CDR3 region has the DNA TGCAGTTGGGGGGCTAGCGGGAGGGGGCCCCAGTACTTC. It is translated as CSWGASGRGPQYF.

The chain couples TRBV4-1 to TRBJ2-1; 9 nucleotides agree with TRBD2. Per the germline V gene, CDR1 is MGHRA and CDR2 is YSYEKL. The CDR3 runs 17 residues. Trimming at V came to 6 bases and at J to 4 bases, leaving 13 bases not matched to a gene. The CDR3: CASRVISATSGYNEQFF. The CDR3 DNA sequence: TGCGCCAGCAGGGTAATAAGTGCGACTAGCGGATACAATGAGCAGTTCTTC.

The chain uses TRBV7-9 and TRBJ2-7, with TRBD1 matching over 8 bases. Germline lookup yields CDR1 SEHNR and CDR2 FQNEAQ (reference sequence). CDR3 length: 15 residues. Trimming cost V 3 bases and J 2 bases; bases outside gene matches: 6. The CDR3 reads CASSFPGQGTYEQYF. In nucleotides, the CDR3 is TGTGCCAGCAGCTTTCCTGGACAGGGAACCTACGAGCAGTACTTC.

This chain links TRBV20-1 with TRBJ2-1; 14 bases align to TRBD2. From germline, CDR1 is DFQATT and CDR2 SNEGSKA (reference sequence). V lost 1 base and J lost 8; bases outside the gene matches: 4. This CDR3 has 15 amino acids. CDR3 bases: TGCAGTGCTAGAGGGGGGACTAGCGGGAGCTATGAGCAGTTCTTC. It encodes CSARGGTSGSYEQFF.

The V gene is TRBV6-1, the J gene TRBJ1-4; 9 bases are shared with TRBD1. CDR1 is MNHNS and CDR2 is SASEGT in the germline V gene. Losses at the gene ends were 5 bases for V and 2 bases for J; bases not matched to a gene: 6. CDR3 length: 16 amino acids. The CDR3 coding sequence is TGTGCCAGCAGTAAAGACAGGGGGAGGACTAATGAAAAACTGTTTTTT. Translating gives CASSKDRGRTNEKLFF.

This chain joins TRBV4-3 and TRBJ1-4; D not resolved. This CDR3 is built from 15 residues. V was cut by 4 bases and J by 0 bases, with 9 bases left in between. CDR1 and CDR2 from the germline V gene are LGHNA and YSLEER. The CDR3 protein is CASSPSGATNEKLFF. The CDR3 region has the DNA TGCGCCAGCAGCCCTTCGGGTGCAACTAATGAAAAACTGTTTTTT.

The V call is TRBV9, the J call TRBJ2-2; D perhaps matches TRBD1 (6 bases). V lost 4 bases and J lost 0, with 13 bases in between. The CDR3 contains 16 residues. CDR1 and CDR2 (germline): SGDLS, YYNGEE. The CDR3, as DNA: TGTGCCAGCAGCCCCCAACAGGGAACGAACACCGGGGAGCTGTTTTTT. This translates into CASSPQQGTNTGELFF.

This clonotype has a count of ten or more. J is TRBJ2-3 and V is TRBV20-1; no definite D call. V was trimmed by 3 bases and J by 0 bases, leaving 10 bases between them. Germline lookup yields CDR1 DFQATT and CDR2 SNEGSKA (reference sequence). The CDR3 length is 14 residues. CDR3 nucleotide sequence: TGCAGTGCTAGGGAGCGACCTAGCACAGATACGCAGTATTTT. It encodes CSARERPSTDTQYF.

This clonotype was seen a few times. The rearrangement joins TRBV20-1 to TRBJ1-5; a possible D gene is TRBD1 (6 bases). Germline V gene data show CDR1 as DFQATT and CDR2 as SNEGSKA (reference sequence). The CDR3 has 14 amino acids. V was pared by 3 bases and J by 4 bases, with 13 bases between. DNA for the CDR3: TGCAGTGCTAGGGAGAGGGGGGCTAATCAGCCCCAGCATTTT. Translating gives CSARERGANQPQHF.

This clonotype was recorded many times. V is TRBV27 and J is TRBJ2-7; 14 nucleotides line up with TRBD2. The germline V gene encodes CDR1 MNHEY and CDR2 SMNVEV (reference sequence). The trim removed 5 bases at V and 2 bases at J, leaving 11 bases unmatched. CDR3 size: 18 residues. This CDR3 reads CASSPRTSGRSLTYEQYF. Written as DNA, the CDR3 is TGTGCCAGCAGTCCCCGGACTAGCGGGAGGTCGCTTACCTACGAGCAGTACTTC.

The chain is built from TRBV5-1 and TRBJ2-1; 7 bases are a match to TRBD2. The CDR3 extends over 14 amino acids. J was trimmed by 6 bases and V by 2 bases; bases with no gene match: 5. The germline V gene encodes CDR1 SGHRS and CDR2 YFSETQ. CDR3 amino acids: CASSFATSTNEQFF. In DNA form, the CDR3 reads TGCGCCAGCAGCTTCGCGACTAGCACCAATGAGCAGTTCTTC.

The chain combines TRBV28 with TRBJ1-5; no reliable D call. The ends were cut back, 6 bases at V and 1 base at J, with 16 bases in the middle. This CDR3 region has 16 residues. Germline V lookup: CDR1 MDHEN, CDR2 SYDVKM. The CDR3 nucleotides read TGTGCCAGCAGCCCCCTCTCCCGGGTGAGCAATCAGCCCCAGCATTTT. Its protein product is CASSPLSRVSNQPQHF. The full variable domain, completed using reference TRBV28 and TRBJ1-5, is DVKVTQSSRYLVKRTGEKVFLECVQDMDHENMFWYRQDPGLGLRLIYFSYDVKMKEKGDIPEGYSVSREKKERFSLILESASTNQTSMYLCASSPLSRVSNQPQHFGDGTRLSIL.

The sample holds many counts of this clonotype. The CDR3 bases are TGCAGTGCTAGGGACTATCGGAGGGAGCAGTACTTC. As protein: CSARDYRREQYF. The chain uses TRBV20-1 and TRBJ2-7; TRBD2 is a possible D gene (6 bases). Trimming shortened V by 3 bases and J by 7 bases, and 13 bases separated the two germline ends. The germline gives CDR1 DFQATT, CDR2 SNEGSKA (reference sequence). The CDR3 has 12 amino acids.

This clonotype was counted only a few times. This chain joins TRBV6-1 and TRBJ2-1; D unclear. The germline V gene encodes CDR1 MNHNS and CDR2 SASEGT. The CDR3 consists of 15 residues. V was pared by 6 bases and J by 3 bases, with 15 bases between. CDR3 loop: CASSRLPENYNEQFF. CDR3 in DNA: TGTGCCAGCAGCAGGCTACCTGAAAACTACAATGAGCAGTTCTTC.

V gene TRBV28 combines with J gene TRBJ2-3; weak D call: TRBD2 (5 bases). The germline V gene has CDR1 MDHEN and CDR2 SYDVKM. This CDR3 contains 14 residues. V lost 3 bases, J lost 6 bases, and 13 bases lay in between. The CDR3: CASSFLGRGDTQYF. The CDR3 DNA reads TGTGCCAGCAGTTTTCTTGGGAGAGGGGATACGCAGTATTTT.

This clonotype turned up a few times. The chain links TRBV7-2 to TRBJ1-1, with 9 bases identical to TRBD1. Trimming at V came to 2 bases and at J to 5 bases, leaving 3 bases not matched to a gene. The CDR3 has 14 residues. Germline V gene data show CDR1 as SGHTA and CDR2 as FQGNSA. CDR3 coding DNA: TGTGCCAGCAGCTTAACAGGGGGCGAGACTGAAGCTTTCTTT. Residues: CASSLTGGETEAFF.

The CDR3 coding sequence is TGCGCCAGCAGCCAAGGCCGGCGCCAATACACAGATACGCAGTATTTT. Protein: CASSQGRRQYTDTQYF. The chain employs TRBV4-1 and TRBJ2-3; the D is unclear. Germline CDR1 is MGHRA and CDR2 is YSYEKL. The CDR3 extends over 16 amino acids. Trimming cost V 1 base and J 2 bases, with 13 bases left between them.

This clonotype was seen repeatedly, ten times or more. V gene TRBV28 combines with J gene TRBJ2-7; TRBD1 agrees at 9 bases. CDR3 size: 14 residues. J was trimmed by 3 bases and V by 6 bases; bases with no gene match: 6. Germline CDR1 reads MDHEN; CDR2 reads SYDVKM. Here the CDR3 DNA reads TGTGCCAGCAGCCACCGACAGGGGGTCTACGAGCAGTACTTC. Translation gives CASSHRQGVYEQYF.

This clonotype appeared many times. This chain links TRBV20-1 with TRBJ2-7, with a weak D call TRBD2 (6 bases). Germline loops: CDR1 DFQATT, CDR2 SNEGSKA (reference sequence). V lost 4 bases to trimming and J lost 3 bases, with 13 bases between them. The CDR3 has 13 amino acids. The CDR3 is CSATRTNNYEQYF. The CDR3 DNA is TGCAGTGCTACCCGGACTAACAACTACGAGCAGTACTTC.

V and J are TRBV7-2 and TRBJ2-5; 9 bases match TRBD2. V was pared by 8 bases and J by 4 bases, with 11 bases of the junction left unmatched. This CDR3 spans 15 amino acids. Germline CDR1 SGHTA, CDR2 FQGNSA. CDR3 sequence (DNA): TGTGCCAGCGGGTATTATAGCGGGAGTTCAGAGACCCAGTACTTC. Amino acid sequence: CASGYYSGSSETQYF.

This clonotype was counted many times. This chain uses TRBV12-3 or TRBV12-4 with TRBJ2-7; D perhaps matches TRBD1 (5 bases). This CDR3 has 14 residues. Trimming cost V 6 bases and J 0 bases, with 12 bases left between them. CDR3 protein: CASSLAGFSYEQYF. The CDR3 DNA sequence: TGTGCCAGCAGCTTGGCAGGGTTCTCCTACGAGCAGTACTTC.

The chain recombines TRBV21-1 with TRBJ2-5; the D call in the table, TRBD2, was not verified against the DNA. TRBV21-1 is marked as a pseudogene. The CDR3 loop spans 16 amino acids. The CDR3 DNA reads TGTGCCAGCAGCAAAGAGAGGACTAGCGCCCCCCTGACCCAGTACTTC. Protein sequence: CASSKERTSAPLTQYF.

The CDR3 loop is CASSSYGRKQFF. CDR3 bases: TGTGCCAGCAGCTCCTATGGGAGGAAGCAGTTCTTC. The chain employs TRBV7-2 and TRBJ2-1; perhaps TRBD2 as D (6 bases). Germline V gives CDR1 SGHTA, CDR2 FQGNSA. The CDR3 loop spans 12 amino acids. The germline V and J ends were trimmed by 4 bases and 11 bases, with 12 bases remaining between them.

The J gene is TRBJ2-1, the V gene TRBV28, with D perhaps matching TRBD2 (6 bases). CDR1 and CDR2 from the germline V gene are MDHEN and SYDVKM. V dropped 1 base and J dropped 6 bases, with 19 bases sitting between them. The CDR3 spans 17 residues. The CDR3 loop is CASSLYPWGVTLNEQFF. As DNA, the CDR3 is TGTGCCAGCAGTTTATATCCCTGGGGGGTCACTCTCAATGAGCAGTTCTTC.